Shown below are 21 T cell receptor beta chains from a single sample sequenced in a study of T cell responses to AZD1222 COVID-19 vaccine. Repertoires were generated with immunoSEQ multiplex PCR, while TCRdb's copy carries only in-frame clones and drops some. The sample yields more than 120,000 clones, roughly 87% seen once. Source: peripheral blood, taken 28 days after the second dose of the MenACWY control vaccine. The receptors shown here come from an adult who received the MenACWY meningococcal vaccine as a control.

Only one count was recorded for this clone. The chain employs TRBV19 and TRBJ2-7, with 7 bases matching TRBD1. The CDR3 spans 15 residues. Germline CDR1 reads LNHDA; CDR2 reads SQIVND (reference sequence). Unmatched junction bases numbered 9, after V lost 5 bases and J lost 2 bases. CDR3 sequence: CASSERGQQTYEQYF. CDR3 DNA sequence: TGTGCCAGTAGTGAGAGGGGACAGCAAACCTACGAGCAGTACTTC.

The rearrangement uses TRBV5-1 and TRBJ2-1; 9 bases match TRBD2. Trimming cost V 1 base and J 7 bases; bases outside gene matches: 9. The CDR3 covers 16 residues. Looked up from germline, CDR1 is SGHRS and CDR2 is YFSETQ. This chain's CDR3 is CASSLSPTSGANEQFF. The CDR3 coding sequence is TGCGCCAGCAGCTTGAGCCCGACTAGCGGTGCGAATGAGCAGTTCTTC.

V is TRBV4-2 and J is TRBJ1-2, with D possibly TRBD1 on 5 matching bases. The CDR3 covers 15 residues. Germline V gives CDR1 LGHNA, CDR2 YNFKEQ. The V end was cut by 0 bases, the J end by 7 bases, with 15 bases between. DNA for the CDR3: TGTGCCAGCAGCCAAGAGAGAGTGGGACGGGGTGGCTACACCTTC. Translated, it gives CASSQERVGRGGYTF.

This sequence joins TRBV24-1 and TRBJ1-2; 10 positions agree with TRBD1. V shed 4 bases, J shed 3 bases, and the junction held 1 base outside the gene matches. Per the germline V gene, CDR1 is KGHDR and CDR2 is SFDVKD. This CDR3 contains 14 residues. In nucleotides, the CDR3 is TGTGCCACCAGTGAGGGGACAGGGGACTATGGCTACACCTTC. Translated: CATSEGTGDYGYTF.

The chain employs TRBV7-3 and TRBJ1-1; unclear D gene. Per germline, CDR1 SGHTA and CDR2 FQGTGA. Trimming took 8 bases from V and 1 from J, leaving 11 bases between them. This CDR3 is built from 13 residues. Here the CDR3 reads CASSGQPNTEAFF. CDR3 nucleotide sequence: TGTGCCAGCTCGGGCCAACCGAACACTGAAGCTTTCTTT.

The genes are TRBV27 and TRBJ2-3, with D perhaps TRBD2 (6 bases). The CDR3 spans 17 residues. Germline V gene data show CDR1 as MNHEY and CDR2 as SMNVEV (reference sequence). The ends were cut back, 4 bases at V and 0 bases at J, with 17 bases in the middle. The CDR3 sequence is CASSSGLKFASTDTQYF. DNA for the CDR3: TGTGCCAGCAGTTCAGGACTAAAATTCGCTAGCACAGATACGCAGTATTTT.

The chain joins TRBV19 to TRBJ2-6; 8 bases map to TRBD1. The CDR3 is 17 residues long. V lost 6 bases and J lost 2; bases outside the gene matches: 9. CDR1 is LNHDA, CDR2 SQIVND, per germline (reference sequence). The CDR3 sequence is CASSDGRGRAGANVLTF. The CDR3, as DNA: TGTGCCAGTAGCGACGGCAGGGGGCGGGCTGGGGCCAACGTCCTGACTTTC.

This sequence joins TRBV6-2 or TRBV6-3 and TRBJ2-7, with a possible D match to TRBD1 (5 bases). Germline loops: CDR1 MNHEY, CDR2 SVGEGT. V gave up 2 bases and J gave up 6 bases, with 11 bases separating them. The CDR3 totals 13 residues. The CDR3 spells CASSYQGQSEQYF. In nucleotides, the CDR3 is TGTGCCAGCAGTTACCAGGGCCAGAGCGAGCAGTACTTC.

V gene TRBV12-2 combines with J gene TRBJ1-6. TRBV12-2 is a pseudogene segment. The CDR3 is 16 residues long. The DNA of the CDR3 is TGTGCAAGTCGCCCCCCAGGGAGGCCCTATAATTCACCCCTCCACTTT. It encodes CASRPPGRPYNSPLHF.

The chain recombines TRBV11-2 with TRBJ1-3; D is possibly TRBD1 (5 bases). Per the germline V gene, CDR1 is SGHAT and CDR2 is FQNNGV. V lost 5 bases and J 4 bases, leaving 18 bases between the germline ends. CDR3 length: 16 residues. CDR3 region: CASSLFTGGRGNTIYF. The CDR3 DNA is TGTGCCAGCAGCCTTTTTACAGGCGGTCGGGGAAACACCATATATTTT.

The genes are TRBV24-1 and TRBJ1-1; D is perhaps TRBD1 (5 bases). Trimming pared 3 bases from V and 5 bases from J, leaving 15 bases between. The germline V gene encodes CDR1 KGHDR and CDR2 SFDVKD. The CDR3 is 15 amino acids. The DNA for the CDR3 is TGTGCCACCAGTGATGGGTCGGTCGGGGGAACTGAAGCTTTCTTT. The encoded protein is CATSDGSVGGTEAFF.

The CDR3 DNA sequence: TGTGCCAGCAGCCAAGATAGACAGAACTATGGCTACACCTTC. It codes for CASSQDRQNYGYTF. This chain connects TRBV4-2 to TRBJ1-2, with D maybe TRBD1 (5 bases). This CDR3 has 14 amino acids. From germline, CDR1 is LGHNA and CDR2 YNFKEQ. V was trimmed by 0 bases and J by 2 bases, leaving 7 bases between them.

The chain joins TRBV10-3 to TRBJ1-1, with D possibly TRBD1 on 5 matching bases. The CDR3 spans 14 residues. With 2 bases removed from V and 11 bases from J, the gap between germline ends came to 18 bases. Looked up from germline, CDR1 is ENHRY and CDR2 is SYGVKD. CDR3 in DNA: TGTGCCATCAGTGAGCGGGGCTCGGACTCGCAGGCTTTCTTT. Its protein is CAISERGSDSQAFF.

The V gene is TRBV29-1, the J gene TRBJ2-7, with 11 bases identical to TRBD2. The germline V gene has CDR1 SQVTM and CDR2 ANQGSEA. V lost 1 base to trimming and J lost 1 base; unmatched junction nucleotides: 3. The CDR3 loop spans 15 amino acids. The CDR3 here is CSVEASGGPSYEQYF. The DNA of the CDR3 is TGCAGCGTTGAAGCTAGCGGGGGGCCTTCCTACGAGCAGTACTTC.

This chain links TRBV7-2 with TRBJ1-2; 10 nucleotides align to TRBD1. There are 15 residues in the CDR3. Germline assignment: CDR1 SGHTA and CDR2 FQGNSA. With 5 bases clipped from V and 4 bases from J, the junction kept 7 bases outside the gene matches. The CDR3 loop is CASSPGQGEIYGYTF. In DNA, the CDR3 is TGTGCCAGCAGCCCCGGACAGGGGGAAATCTATGGCTACACCTTC. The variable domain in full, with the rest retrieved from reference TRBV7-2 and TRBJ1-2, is GAGVSQSPSNKVTEKGKDVELRCDPISGHTALYWYRQSLGQGLEFLIYFQGNSAPDKSGLPSDRFSAERTGGSVSTLTIQRTQQEDSAVYLCASSPGQGEIYGYTFGSGTRLTVV.

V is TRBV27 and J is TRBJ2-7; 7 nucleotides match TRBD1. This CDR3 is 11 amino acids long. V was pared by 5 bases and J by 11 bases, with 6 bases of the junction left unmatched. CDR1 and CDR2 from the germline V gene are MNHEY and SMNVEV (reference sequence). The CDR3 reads CASSIGQAEYF. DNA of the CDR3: TGTGCCAGCAGTATAGGACAGGCCGAGTACTTC.

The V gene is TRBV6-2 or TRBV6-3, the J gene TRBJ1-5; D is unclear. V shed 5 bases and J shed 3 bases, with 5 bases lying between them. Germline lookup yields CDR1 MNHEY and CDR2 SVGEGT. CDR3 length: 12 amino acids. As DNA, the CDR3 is TGTGCCAGCAGTGGATACAATCAGCCCCAGCATTTT. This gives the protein CASSGYNQPQHF.

CDR3 region: CASSEGRGYF. CDR3 DNA: TGTGCCAGCAGTGAAGGAAGAGGGTACTTC. The chain joins TRBV6-4 to TRBJ2-7; D remains unclear. Germline lookup yields CDR1 MRHNA and CDR2 SNTAGT. V was trimmed by 3 bases and J by 12 bases, leaving 9 bases between them. This CDR3 has 10 residues.

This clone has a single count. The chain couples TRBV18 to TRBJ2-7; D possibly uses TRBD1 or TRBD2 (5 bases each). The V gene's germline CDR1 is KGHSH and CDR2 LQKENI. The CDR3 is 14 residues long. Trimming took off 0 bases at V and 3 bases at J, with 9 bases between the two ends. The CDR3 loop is CASSPPGRNYEQYF. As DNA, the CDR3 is TGTGCCAGCTCACCACCGGGACGCAACTACGAGCAGTACTTC. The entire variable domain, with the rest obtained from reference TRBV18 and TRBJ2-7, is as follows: NAGVMQNPRHLVRRRGQEARLRCSPMKGHSHVYWYRQLPEEGLKFMVYLQKENIIDESGMPKERFSAEFPKEGPSILRIQQVVRGDSAAYFCASSPPGRNYEQYFGPGTRLTVT.

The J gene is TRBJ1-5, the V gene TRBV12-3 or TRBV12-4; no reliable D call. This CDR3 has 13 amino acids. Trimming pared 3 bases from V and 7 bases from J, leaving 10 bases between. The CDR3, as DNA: TGTGCCAGCAGTTTCGGGCAGGTCCAGCCCCAGCATTTT. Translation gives CASSFGQVQPQHF.

CDR3 in amino acids: CASSYSGTGAEGYTF. In DNA, the CDR3 is TGTGCCAGCAGTTATTCCGGGACAGGGGCTGAGGGCTACACCTTC. This chain links TRBV6-5 with TRBJ1-2; 10 bases fit TRBD1. Germline assignment: CDR1 MNHEY and CDR2 SVGAGI. Trimming cost V 3 bases and J 8 bases; bases outside gene matches: 9. This CDR3 contains 15 residues.